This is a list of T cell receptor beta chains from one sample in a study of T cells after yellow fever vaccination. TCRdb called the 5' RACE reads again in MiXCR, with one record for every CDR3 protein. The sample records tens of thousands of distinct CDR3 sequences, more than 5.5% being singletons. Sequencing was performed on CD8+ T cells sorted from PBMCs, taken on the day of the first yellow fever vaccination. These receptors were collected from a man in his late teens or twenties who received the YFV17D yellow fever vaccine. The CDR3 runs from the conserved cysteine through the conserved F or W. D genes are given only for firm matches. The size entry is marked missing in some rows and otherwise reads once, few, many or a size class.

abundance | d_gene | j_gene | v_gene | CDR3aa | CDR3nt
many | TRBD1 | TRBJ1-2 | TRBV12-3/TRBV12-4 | CASSSPGTGRDGYTF | TGTGCCAGCAGTTCCCCCGGGACAGGGAGGGATGGCTACACCTTC
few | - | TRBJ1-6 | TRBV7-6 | CASSPRGGFNNSPLHF | TGTGCCAGCAGCCCCCGAGGGGGTTTCAATAATTCACCCCTCCACTTT
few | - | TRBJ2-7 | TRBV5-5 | CASSLLARSSYEQYF | TGTGCCAGCAGCTTGCTAGCGAGGAGCTCCTACGAGCAGTACTTC
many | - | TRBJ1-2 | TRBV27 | CASSPHTSNYGYTF | TGTGCCAGCAGTCCTCATACTTCTAACTATGGCTACACCTTC
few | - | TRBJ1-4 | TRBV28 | CASSYRLNEKLFF | TGTGCCAGCAGTTACAGACTTAATGAAAAACTGTTTTTT
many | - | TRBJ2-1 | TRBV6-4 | CASSEWSETSSYNEQFF | TGTGCCAGCAGTGAATGGTCGGAGACTAGCTCCTACAATGAGCAGTTCTTC
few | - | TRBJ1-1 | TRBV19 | CASRFGNTEAFF | TGTGCCAGTAGATTTGGGAACACTGAAGCTTTCTTT
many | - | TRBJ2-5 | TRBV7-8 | CASSFSVTAISADTQYF | TGTGCCAGCAGCTTCTCAGTAACAGCAATAAGCGCAGATACCCAGTACTTC
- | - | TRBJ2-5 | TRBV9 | CASSKRQSYQETQYF | TGTGCCAGCAGCAAACGACAGTCGTACCAAGAGACCCAGTACTTC
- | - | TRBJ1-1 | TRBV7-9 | CASSFLKGRVTEAFF | TGTGCCAGCAGCTTTTTAAAAGGCCGGGTCACTGAAGCTTTCTTT
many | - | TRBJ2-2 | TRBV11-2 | CASSLEAGELFF | TGTGCCAGCAGCTTAGAAGCCGGGGAGCTGTTTTTT
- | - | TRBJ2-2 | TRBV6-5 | CASGKTGELFF | TGTGCCAGCGGAAAGACCGGGGAGCTGTTTTTT
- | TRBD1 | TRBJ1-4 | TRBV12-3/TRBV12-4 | CASSPEVAGQGREKLFF | TGTGCCAGCAGCCCCGAGGTGGCGGGACAGGGGCGGGAAAAACTGTTTTTT
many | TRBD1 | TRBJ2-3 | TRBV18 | CASSPGQGTTDTQYF | TGTGCCAGCTCACCGGGACAGGGTACCACAGATACGCAGTATTTT
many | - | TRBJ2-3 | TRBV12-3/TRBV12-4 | CASTREGQGTDTQYF | TGTGCCAGCACACGTGAGGGCCAGGGGACAGATACGCAGTATTTT
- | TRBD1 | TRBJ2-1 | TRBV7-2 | CASSLTRQGGNEQFF | TGTGCCAGCAGCCTCACCCGACAGGGGGGGAATGAGCAGTTCTTC